The 12 T cell receptor beta chains presented below share a single source sample, sequenced in a study of blood T cells in healthy people across ages. Then a second PCR, running roughly 6 to 11 cycles, was carried out with a sample-barcoded 5' primer and a J-beta primer mix. In TCRdb, the 5' RACE reads were re-called with MiXCR into one record per CDR3 protein. The sample includes about 680,000 distinct CDR3 sequences, around 45% of them seen just once. Source material: blood. These receptors all come from a woman aged 55-69 years in good health.

The chain recombines TRBV20-1 with TRBJ2-1, with 15 bases that match TRBD2. This CDR3 region has 14 residues. Per germline, CDR1 DFQATT and CDR2 SNEGSKA (reference sequence). J gave up 12 bases and V 2 bases, and 5 bases lay outside the gene matches. CDR3: CSARPGLAGGRQFF. Written as DNA, the CDR3 is TGCAGTGCTAGACCGGGACTAGCGGGAGGAAGGCAGTTCTTC.

This chain uses TRBV2 with TRBJ2-3; TRBD1 matches at 9 bases. The CDR3 is made up of 14 amino acids. The trim removed 7 bases at V and 2 bases at J, leaving 4 bases unmatched. CDR1 is SNHLY and CDR2 is FYNNEI in the germline V gene. This chain's CDR3 is CASNGQGYTDTQYF. The CDR3 DNA follows: TGTGCCAGCAACGGACAGGGGTACACAGATACGCAGTATTTT. Looking up the rest from reference TRBV2 and TRBJ2-3 gives the full variable domain: EPEVTQTPSHQVTQMGQEVILRCVPISNHLYFYWYRQILGQKVEFLVSFYNNEISEKSEIFDDQFSVERPDGSNFTLKIRSTKLEDSAMYFCASNGQGYTDTQYFGPGTRLTVL.

The chain carries TRBV20-1 and TRBJ1-1; perhaps TRBD1 as D (6 bases). With 3 bases removed from V and 3 bases from J, the gap between germline ends came to 8 bases. This CDR3 has 12 amino acids. The germline V gene encodes CDR1 DFQATT and CDR2 SNEGSKA (reference sequence). CDR3: CSASHRDTEAFF. For the CDR3, the DNA is TGCAGTGCTAGTCACAGGGACACTGAAGCTTTCTTT.

The chain couples TRBV7-6 to TRBJ1-4; TRBD1 matches at 9 bases. From germline, CDR1 is SGHVS and CDR2 FNYEAQ. The CDR3 consists of 14 residues. V lost 3 bases to trimming and J lost 8 bases; unmatched junction nucleotides: 4. This chain's CDR3 is CASSLTGGQEKLFF. In DNA form, the CDR3 reads TGTGCCAGCAGCTTGACAGGGGGGCAAGAAAAACTGTTTTTT.

The gene calls are TRBV7-2 and TRBJ2-7; the D gene is possibly TRBD2 (6 bases). Germline values: CDR1 SGHTA, CDR2 FQGNSA. The CDR3 runs to 17 residues. V lost 3 bases to trimming and J lost 0 bases, with 18 bases between them. CDR3 sequence: CASSFLVGGAYSYEQYF. The CDR3 nucleotides read TGTGCCAGCAGCTTCCTCGTGGGGGGAGCCTACTCCTACGAGCAGTACTTC.

The chain recombines TRBV20-1 with TRBJ2-3, with 11 positions matching TRBD2. The V gene end was trimmed by 6 bases and the J gene end by 6 bases; junction bases not matched to a gene: 8. The CDR3 extends over 14 amino acids. CDR1 is DFQATT and CDR2 is SNEGSKA in the germline V gene (reference sequence). The CDR3 sequence is CSATLAGGTDTQYF. Written as DNA, the CDR3 is TGCAGTGCAACCCTAGCGGGAGGAACGGATACGCAGTATTTT.

The chain carries TRBV24-1 and TRBJ1-1; D is unclear. This CDR3 is built from 13 residues. From germline, CDR1 is KGHDR and CDR2 SFDVKD. The V and J ends lost 1 base and 4 bases respectively, with 6 bases between them. The CDR3 DNA is TGTGCCACCAGTGATTTTGACGGCACTGAAGCTTTCTTT. Its translation: CATSDFDGTEAFF.

A word on this clonotype: The CDR3 does not close with the conserved phenylalanine or tryptophan, likely indicating a read error. The chain combines TRBV12-3 or TRBV12-4 with TRBJ2-3; 12 bases line up with TRBD2. The CDR3 runs to 15 residues. The V segment lost 6 bases and the J segment 4 bases; nucleotides outside the gene matches: 5. The CDR3 spells CASRWTSGTADTQYS. Here the CDR3 DNA reads TGTGCCAGCAGGTGGACTAGCGGGACAGCAGATACGCAGTATTCC.

This chain connects TRBV7-2 to TRBJ2-7, with D perhaps matching TRBD1 (5 bases). Deletions cut 5 bases from V and 3 bases from J, with 17 bases between. CDR1 and CDR2 from the germline V gene are SGHTA and FQGNSA. CDR3 size: 15 residues. The chain's CDR3 is CASSPRTRGHYEQYF. The CDR3 nucleotides are TGTGCCAGCAGCCCTAGGACAAGGGGTCACTACGAGCAGTACTTC. Full variable domain (missing parts from reference TRBV7-2 and TRBJ2-7): GAGVSQSPSNKVTEKGKDVELRCDPISGHTALYWYRQSLGQGLEFLIYFQGNSAPDKSGLPSDRFSAERTGGSVSTLTIQRTQQEDSAVYLCASSPRTRGHYEQYFGPGTRLTVT.

J is TRBJ2-7 and V is TRBV10-3; 7 positions agree with TRBD1. V shed 8 bases, J shed 3 bases, and the junction held 4 bases outside the gene matches. The CDR3 loop spans 12 amino acids. Germline V gene lookup returns CDR1 ENHRY and CDR2 SYGVKD. Here the CDR3 DNA reads TGTGCCATCGGGACAGACTACTACGAGCAGTACTTC. This gives the protein CAIGTDYYEQYF.

The table lists this clonotype with a few counts. The V call is TRBV28, the J call TRBJ1-5, with D maybe TRBD1 (5 bases). Between the trimmed V and J ends, which lost 3 bases and 6 bases, there was a span of 9 bases. CDR1 MDHEN and CDR2 SYDVKM come from the germline V gene. The CDR3 runs to 13 residues. The chain's CDR3 is CASSLGTVQPQHF. The CDR3 DNA follows: TGTGCCAGCAGTTTGGGGACCGTTCAGCCCCAGCATTTT. Supplemented by reference TRBV28 and TRBJ1-5, the full variable domain reads DVKVTQSSRYLVKRTGEKVFLECVQDMDHENMFWYRQDPGLGLRLIYFSYDVKMKEKGDIPEGYSVSREKKERFSLILESASTNQTSMYLCASSLGTVQPQHFGDGTRLSIL.

The genes are TRBV7-9 and TRBJ1-2; 9 bases are a match to TRBD1. The CDR3 consists of 17 residues. The V gene's germline CDR1 is SEHNR and CDR2 FQNEAQ (reference sequence). The V gene end was trimmed by 0 bases and the J gene end by 7 bases; junction bases not matched to a gene: 12. In nucleotides, the CDR3 is TGTGCCAGCAGCTTAGCCACTTCAACAGGGGGCCAGCGTGGCTACACCTTC. This gives the protein CASSLATSTGGQRGYTF.